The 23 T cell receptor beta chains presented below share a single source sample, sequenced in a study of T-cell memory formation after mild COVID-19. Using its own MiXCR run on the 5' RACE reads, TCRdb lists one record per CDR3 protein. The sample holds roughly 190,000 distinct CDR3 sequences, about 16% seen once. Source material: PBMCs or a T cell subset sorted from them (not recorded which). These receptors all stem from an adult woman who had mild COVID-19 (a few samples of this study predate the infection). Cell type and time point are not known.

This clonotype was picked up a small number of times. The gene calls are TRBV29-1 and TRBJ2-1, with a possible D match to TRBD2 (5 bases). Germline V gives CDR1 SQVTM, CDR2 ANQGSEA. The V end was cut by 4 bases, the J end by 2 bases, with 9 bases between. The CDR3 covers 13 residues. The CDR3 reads CSVAVGAYNEQFF. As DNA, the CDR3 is TGCAGCGTTGCGGTGGGAGCCTACAATGAGCAGTTCTTC.

This CDR3 is CASSLDRGIGNTIYF. Here the CDR3 DNA reads TGTGCCAGCAGTCTGGACAGGGGAATAGGAAACACCATATATTTT. The J gene is TRBJ1-3, the V gene TRBV12-3 or TRBV12-4, with TRBD1 matching over 9 bases. The CDR3 length is 15 residues. V trimming: 5 bases; J trimming: 4 bases; junction bases outside the gene matches: 6.

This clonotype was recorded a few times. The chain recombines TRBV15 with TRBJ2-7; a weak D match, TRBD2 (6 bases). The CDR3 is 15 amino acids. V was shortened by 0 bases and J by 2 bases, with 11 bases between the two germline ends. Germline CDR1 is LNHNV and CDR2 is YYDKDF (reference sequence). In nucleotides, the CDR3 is TGTGCCACCAGCAGAGAGGGCGGGGTCGCCTACGAGCAGTACTTC. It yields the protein CATSREGGVAYEQYF.

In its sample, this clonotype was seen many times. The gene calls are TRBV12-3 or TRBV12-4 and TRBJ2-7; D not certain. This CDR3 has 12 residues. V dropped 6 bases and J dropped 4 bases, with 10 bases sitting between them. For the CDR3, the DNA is TGTGCCAGCAGCCTCGGCAGTTACGAGCAGTACTTC. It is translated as CASSLGSYEQYF.

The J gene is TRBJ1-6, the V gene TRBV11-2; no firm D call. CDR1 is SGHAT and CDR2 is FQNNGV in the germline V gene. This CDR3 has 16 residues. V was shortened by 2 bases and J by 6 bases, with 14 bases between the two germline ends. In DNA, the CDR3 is TGTGCCAGCAGCTTAAGGGCTTCAAGGCTTAATTCACCCCTCCACTTT. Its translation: CASSLRASRLNSPLHF.

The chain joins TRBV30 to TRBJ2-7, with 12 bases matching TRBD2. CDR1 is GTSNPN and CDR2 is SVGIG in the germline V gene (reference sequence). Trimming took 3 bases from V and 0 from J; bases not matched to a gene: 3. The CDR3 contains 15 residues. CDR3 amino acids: CAWSLAGGSSYEQYF. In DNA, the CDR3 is TGTGCCTGGAGCCTAGCGGGGGGGAGCTCCTACGAGCAGTACTTC. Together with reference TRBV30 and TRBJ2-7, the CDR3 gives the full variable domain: SQTIHQWPATLVQPVGSPLSLECTVEGTSNPNLYWYRQAAGRGLQLLFYSVGIGQISSEVPQNLSASRPQDRQFILSSKKLLLSDSGFYLCAWSLAGGSSYEQYFGPGTRLTVT.

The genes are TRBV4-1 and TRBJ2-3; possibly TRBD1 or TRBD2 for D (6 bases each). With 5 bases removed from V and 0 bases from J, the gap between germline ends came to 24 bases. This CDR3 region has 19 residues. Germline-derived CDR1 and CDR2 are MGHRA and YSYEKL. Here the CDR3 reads CASSFRLTSRTASTDTQYF. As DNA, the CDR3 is TGCGCCAGCAGCTTCAGACTTACTAGCCGGACAGCTAGCACAGATACGCAGTATTTT.

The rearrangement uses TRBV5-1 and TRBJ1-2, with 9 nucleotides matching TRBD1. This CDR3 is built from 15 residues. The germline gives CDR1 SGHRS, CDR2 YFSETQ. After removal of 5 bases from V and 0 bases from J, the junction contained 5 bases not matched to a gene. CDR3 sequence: CASRQGAGANYGYTF. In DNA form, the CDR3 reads TGCGCCAGCAGACAGGGGGCCGGAGCTAACTATGGCTACACCTTC.

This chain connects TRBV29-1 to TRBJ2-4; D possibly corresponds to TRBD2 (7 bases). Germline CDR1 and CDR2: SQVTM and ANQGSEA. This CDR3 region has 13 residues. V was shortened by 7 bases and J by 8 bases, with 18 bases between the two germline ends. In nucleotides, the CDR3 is TGCAGCGCCGCGCGGGGGCGAATGGACATTCAGTACTTC. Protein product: CSAARGRMDIQYF.

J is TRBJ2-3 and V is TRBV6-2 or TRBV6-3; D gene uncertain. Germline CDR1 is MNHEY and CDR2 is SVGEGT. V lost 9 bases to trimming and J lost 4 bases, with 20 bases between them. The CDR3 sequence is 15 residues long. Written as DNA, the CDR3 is TGTGCCAGTTCTGGCCGGGCCCGCGTCCCAGATACGCAGTATTTT. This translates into CASSGRARVPDTQYF.

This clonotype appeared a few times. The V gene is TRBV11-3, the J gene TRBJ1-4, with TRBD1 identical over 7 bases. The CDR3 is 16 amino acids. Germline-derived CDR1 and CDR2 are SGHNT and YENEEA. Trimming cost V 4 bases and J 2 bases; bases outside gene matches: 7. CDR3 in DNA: TGTGCCAGCAGCTCCAGGGGGGCTGCCACTAATGAAAAACTGTTTTTT. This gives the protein CASSSRGAATNEKLFF.

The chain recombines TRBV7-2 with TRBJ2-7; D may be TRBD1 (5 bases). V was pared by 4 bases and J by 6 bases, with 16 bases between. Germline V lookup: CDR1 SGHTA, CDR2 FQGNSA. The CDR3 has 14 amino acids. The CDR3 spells CASSWTYQGTEQYF. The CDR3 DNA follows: TGTGCCAGCAGCTGGACATATCAGGGTACCGAGCAGTACTTC.

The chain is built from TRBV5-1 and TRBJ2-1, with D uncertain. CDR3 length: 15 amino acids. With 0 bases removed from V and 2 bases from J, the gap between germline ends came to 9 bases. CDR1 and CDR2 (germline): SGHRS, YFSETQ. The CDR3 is CASSLVERAYNEQFF. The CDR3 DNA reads TGCGCCAGCAGCTTGGTGGAGCGAGCCTACAATGAGCAGTTCTTC.

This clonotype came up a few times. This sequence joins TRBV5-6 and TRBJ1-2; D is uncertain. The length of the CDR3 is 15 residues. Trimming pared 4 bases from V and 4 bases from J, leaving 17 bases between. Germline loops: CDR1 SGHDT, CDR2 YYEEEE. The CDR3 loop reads CASSRTTIVFYGYTF. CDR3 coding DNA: TGTGCCAGCAGCCGGACCACAATCGTTTTCTATGGCTACACCTTC.

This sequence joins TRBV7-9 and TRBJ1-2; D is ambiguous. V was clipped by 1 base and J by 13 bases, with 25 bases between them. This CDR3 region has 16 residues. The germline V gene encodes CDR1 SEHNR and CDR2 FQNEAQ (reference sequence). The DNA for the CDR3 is TGTGCCAGCAGCTTAGACGTTCGGGCCTCCCAAAGCCGCGGCACCTTC. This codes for CASSLDVRASQSRGTF.

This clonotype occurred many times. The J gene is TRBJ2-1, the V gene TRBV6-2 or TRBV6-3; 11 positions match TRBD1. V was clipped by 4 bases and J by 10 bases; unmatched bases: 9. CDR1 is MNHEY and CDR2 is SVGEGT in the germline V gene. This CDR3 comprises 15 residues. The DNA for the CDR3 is TGTGCCAGCAGTTTGAACCGGGACAGGGGGGTAGAGCAGTTCTTC. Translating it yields CASSLNRDRGVEQFF.

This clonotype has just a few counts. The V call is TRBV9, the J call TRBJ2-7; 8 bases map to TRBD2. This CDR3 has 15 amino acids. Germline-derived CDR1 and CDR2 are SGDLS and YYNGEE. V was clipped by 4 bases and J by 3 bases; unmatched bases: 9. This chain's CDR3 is CASSQETSAIYEQYF. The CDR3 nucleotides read TGTGCCAGCAGCCAGGAGACTAGCGCCATCTACGAGCAGTACTTC.

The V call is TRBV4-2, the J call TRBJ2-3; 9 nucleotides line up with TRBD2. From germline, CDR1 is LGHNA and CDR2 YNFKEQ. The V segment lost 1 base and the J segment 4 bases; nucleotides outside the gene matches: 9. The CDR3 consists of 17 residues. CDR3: CASSQGVPSGASDTQYF. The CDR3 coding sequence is TGTGCCAGCAGCCAAGGGGTCCCTAGCGGGGCGTCAGATACGCAGTATTTT.

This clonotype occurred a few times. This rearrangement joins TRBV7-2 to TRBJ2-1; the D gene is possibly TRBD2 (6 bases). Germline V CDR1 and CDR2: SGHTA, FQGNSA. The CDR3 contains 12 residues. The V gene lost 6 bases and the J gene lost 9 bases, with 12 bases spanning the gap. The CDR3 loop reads CASSWEVGEQFF. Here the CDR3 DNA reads TGTGCCAGCAGTTGGGAGGTCGGTGAGCAGTTCTTC. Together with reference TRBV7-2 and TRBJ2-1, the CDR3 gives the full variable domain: GAGVSQSPSNKVTEKGKDVELRCDPISGHTALYWYRQSLGQGLEFLIYFQGNSAPDKSGLPSDRFSAERTGGSVSTLTIQRTQQEDSAVYLCASSWEVGEQFFGPGTRLTVL.

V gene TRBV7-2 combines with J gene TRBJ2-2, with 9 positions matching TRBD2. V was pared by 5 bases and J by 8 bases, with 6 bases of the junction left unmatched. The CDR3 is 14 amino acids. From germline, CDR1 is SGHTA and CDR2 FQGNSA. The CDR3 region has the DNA TGTGCCAGCAGCCTTAGCGGGAGTCCGGGGGAGCTGTTTTTT. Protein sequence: CASSLSGSPGELFF.

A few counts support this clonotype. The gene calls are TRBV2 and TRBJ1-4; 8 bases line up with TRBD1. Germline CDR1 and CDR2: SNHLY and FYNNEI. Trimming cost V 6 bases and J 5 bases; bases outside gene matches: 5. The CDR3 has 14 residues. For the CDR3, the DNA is TGTGCCAGCAGCGCCACAGGGGGAAATGAAAAACTGTTTTTT. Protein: CASSATGGNEKLFF. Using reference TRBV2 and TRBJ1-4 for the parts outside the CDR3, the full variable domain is EPEVTQTPSHQVTQMGQEVILRCVPISNHLYFYWYRQILGQKVEFLVSFYNNEISEKSEIFDDQFSVERPDGSNFTLKIRSTKLEDSAMYFCASSATGGNEKLFFGSGTQLSVL.

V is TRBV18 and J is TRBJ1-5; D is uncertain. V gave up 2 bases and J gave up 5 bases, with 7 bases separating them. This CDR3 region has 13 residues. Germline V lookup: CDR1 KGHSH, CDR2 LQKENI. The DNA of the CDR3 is TGTGCCAGCTCACCAAACGGGGATCAGCCCCAGCATTTT. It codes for CASSPNGDQPQHF.

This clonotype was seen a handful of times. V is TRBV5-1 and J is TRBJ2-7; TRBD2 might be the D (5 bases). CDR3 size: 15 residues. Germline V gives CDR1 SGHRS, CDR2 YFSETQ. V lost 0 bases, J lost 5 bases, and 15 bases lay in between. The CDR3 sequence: CASSLEDRGIDEQYF. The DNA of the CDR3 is TGCGCCAGCAGCTTGGAGGATCGAGGGATCGACGAGCAGTACTTC.